Detailed here is one TCR beta chain. The data belong to a study of blood T cells in healthy people across ages. Germline CDR1 reads SGHAT; CDR2 reads FQNNGV. Trimming removed 5 bases from V and 0 bases from J, with 29 bases in between. The CDR3 loop spans 21 amino acids. PCR was performed a second time for about 6 to 12 cycles using a sample-barcoded 5' primer and a J-beta primer mix. TCRdb re-analysed the 5' RACE reads in MiXCR, keeping a single row per CDR3 protein. The sample consists of about 1,000,000 distinct CDR3 sequences, over 35% of them appearing once. This chain uses TRBV11-2 with TRBJ2-4, with a tentative D call TRBD2 (5 bases). Sample: blood. This TCR was recovered from an older woman in good health. In DNA, the CDR3 is TGTGCCAGCAGCCCCGCTGGCCCTAGGGCTAGCAGACAACTAGCCAAAAACATTCAGTACTTC. Its translation is CASSPAGPRASRQLAKNIQYF.